A single sample is the source of the 17 T cell receptor beta chains below, sequenced in a study of cytomegalovirus exposure and HLA in healthy donors. Repertoires were generated with immunoSEQ multiplex PCR, while TCRdb's copy carries only in-frame clones and drops some. The sample has fewer than 85,000 clones, 94% seen once; the top ten hold 0.5% to 0.75%. Material: PBMCs. The source is a woman aged 18-29 years in good health and CMV-seronegative.

The CDR3 sequence: CASSETSGQGLRTEAFF. The CDR3 DNA is TGTGCCAGCAGTGAGACTTCGGGACAGGGGTTACGGACTGAAGCTTTCTTT. The V call is TRBV6-4, the J call TRBJ1-1; 10 bases map to TRBD1. The length of the CDR3 is 17 residues. Germline lookup yields CDR1 MRHNA and CDR2 SNTAGT. Trimming removed 3 bases from V and 5 bases from J; junction bases left unmatched: 12.

The chain recombines TRBV7-8 with TRBJ2-7, with TRBD2 matching 12 bases. Germline CDR1 SGHVS, CDR2 FQNEAQ. This CDR3 contains 15 residues. The V segment lost 5 bases and the J segment 3 bases; nucleotides outside the gene matches: 5. The CDR3 bases are TGTGCCAGCAGCCCTAGCGGGGGGGGACTCTACGAGCAGTACTTC. This translates into CASSPSGGGLYEQYF. The full variable domain, in which reference TRBV7-8 and TRBJ2-7 provide the parts outside the CDR3, is GAGVSQSPRYKVAKRGQDVALRCDPISGHVSLFWYQQALGQGPEFLTYFQNEAQLDKSGLPSDRFFAERPEGSVSTLKIQRTQQEDSAVYLCASSPSGGGLYEQYFGPGTRLTVT.

The rearrangement uses TRBV9 and TRBJ2-2; D might be TRBD2 (6 bases). The V and J ends lost 0 bases and 5 bases respectively, with 20 bases between them. The germline CDR1 and CDR2 sequences are SGDLS and YYNGEE. The CDR3 is made up of 18 amino acids. The CDR3 DNA sequence: TGTGCCAGCAGCGTAGTAGGTGTGGCCGGGGGAAGGACCGGGGAGCTGTTTTTT. This gives the protein CASSVVGVAGGRTGELFF.

V and J are TRBV11-2 and TRBJ1-2; perhaps TRBD1 as D (5 bases). This CDR3 comprises 15 residues. Germline V gene data show CDR1 as SGHAT and CDR2 as FQNNGV. With 0 bases removed from V and 4 bases from J, the gap between germline ends came to 12 bases. The CDR3 coding sequence is TGTGCCAGCAGCTTAGAGTTGGGGGGGAGCTATGGCTACACCTTC. Amino acid sequence: CASSLELGGSYGYTF.

The gene calls are TRBV19 and TRBJ1-2; 7 nucleotides align to TRBD1. The trim removed 5 bases at V and 2 bases at J, leaving 5 bases unmatched. The length of the CDR3 is 14 residues. CDR1 and CDR2 (germline): LNHDA, SQIVND (reference sequence). Written as DNA, the CDR3 is TGTGCCAGTAGTTCCAAACAGGGGAACTATGGCTACACCTTC. This codes for CASSSKQGNYGYTF.

The rearrangement uses TRBV30 and TRBJ1-1; 9 bases agree with TRBD1. Germline CDR1 GTSNPN, CDR2 SVGIG (reference sequence). Losses at the gene ends were 3 bases for V and 5 bases for J; bases not matched to a gene: 13. The CDR3 consists of 16 residues. DNA for the CDR3: TGTGCCTGGAGGGGGCCGGGACAGGGATGGAGGACTGAAGCTTTCTTT. It encodes CAWRGPGQGWRTEAFF.

J is TRBJ1-6 and V is TRBV6-6; 8 bases align to TRBD1. Trimming cost V 2 bases and J 10 bases; bases outside gene matches: 7. The germline V gene encodes CDR1 MNHNY and CDR2 SVGAGI (reference sequence). The CDR3 spans 15 residues. The CDR3 region is CASSYLDRGRSPLHF. The CDR3 bases are TGTGCCAGCAGTTACCTAGACAGGGGTCGATCACCCCTCCACTTT.

This chain uses TRBV29-1 with TRBJ1-4, with D maybe TRBD1 (5 bases). V gave up 5 bases and J gave up 0 bases, with 10 bases separating them. Germline V CDR1 and CDR2: SQVTM, ANQGSEA. The CDR3 has 14 amino acids. The CDR3 sequence is CSVSDSSTNEKLFF. In DNA, the CDR3 is TGCAGCGTTTCCGACAGCTCAACTAATGAAAAACTGTTTTTT.

J is TRBJ2-7 and V is TRBV9; 7 nucleotides agree with TRBD2. Germline V gene sequence: CDR1 SGDLS, CDR2 YYNGEE. The CDR3 length is 13 residues. V gave up 6 bases and J gave up 4 bases; unmatched junction bases: 7. The CDR3 bases are TGTGCCAGCACCCCTGGGGGGGGGTACGAGCAGTACTTC. Encoded protein: CASTPGGGYEQYF.

The CDR3 DNA is TGTGCCAGCAGTTTAGGACACACGCCCGGGGCCAACGTCCTGACTTTC. This gives the protein CASSLGHTPGANVLTF. The rearrangement uses TRBV28 and TRBJ2-6; D perhaps matches TRBD1 (5 bases). CDR1 and CDR2 from the germline V gene are MDHEN and SYDVKM. V lost 2 bases and J 4 bases, leaving 12 bases between the germline ends. This CDR3 is 16 amino acids long.

V usage is TRBV2 and J usage is TRBJ1-6; 12 bases are a match to TRBD1. This CDR3 has 16 amino acids. The germline V gene has CDR1 SNHLY and CDR2 FYNNEI. V lost 6 bases, J lost 7 bases, and 7 bases stayed unmatched. The CDR3 spells CASRRGQGAGNSPLHF. CDR3 nucleotides: TGTGCCAGCAGGCGGGGACAGGGGGCGGGAAATTCACCCCTCCACTTT.

The chain is built from TRBV5-6 and TRBJ2-3, with a tentative D call TRBD1 (5 bases). Germline CDR1 is SGHDT and CDR2 is YYEEEE. Trimming cost V 1 base and J 1 base, with 10 bases left between them. This CDR3 has 15 residues. The CDR3 protein is CASSLYRLGTDTQYF. The CDR3 nucleotides are TGTGCCAGCAGCTTGTACAGGTTGGGCACAGATACGCAGTATTTT.

V usage is TRBV13 and J usage is TRBJ1-1; TRBD1 matches at 8 bases. Germline V gene sequence: CDR1 PRHDT, CDR2 FYEKMQ (reference sequence). Unmatched junction bases numbered 5, after V lost 2 bases and J lost 6 bases. This CDR3 contains 14 residues. The CDR3 here is CASSLPSTGAEAFF. CDR3 nucleotide sequence: TGTGCCAGCAGCTTACCCTCGACAGGGGCTGAAGCTTTCTTT.

This rearrangement joins TRBV2 to TRBJ2-5, with D possibly TRBD2 on 6 matching bases. The CDR3 is 15 residues long. Germline V gene data show CDR1 as SNHLY and CDR2 as FYNNEI. V gave up 6 bases and J gave up 4 bases, with 18 bases separating them. The CDR3 DNA sequence: TGTGCCAGCAGAGGCTTCCGGGGGTCGGGAGAGACCCAGTACTTC. Amino acids: CASRGFRGSGETQYF.

The chain joins TRBV5-6 to TRBJ1-1; TRBD1 aligns across 7 bases. Trimming cost V 5 bases and J 0 bases; bases outside gene matches: 7. The CDR3 has 15 residues. Germline CDR1 reads SGHDT; CDR2 reads YYEEEE. CDR3 protein: CASRPRGGVNTEAFF. CDR3 sequence (DNA): TGTGCCAGCAGACCGAGAGGGGGCGTGAACACTGAAGCTTTCTTT. Drawing the rest from reference TRBV5-6 and TRBJ1-1, the complete variable domain is DAGVTQSPTHLIKTRGQQVTLRCSPKSGHDTVSWYQQALGQGPQFIFQYYEEEERQRGNFPDRFSGHQFPNYSSELNVNALLLGDSALYLCASRPRGGVNTEAFFGQGTRLTVV.

This chain uses TRBV10-3 with TRBJ1-5; perhaps TRBD1 as D (6 bases). Per germline, CDR1 ENHRY and CDR2 SYGVKD. The ends were cut back, 4 bases at V and 7 bases at J, with 11 bases in the middle. The CDR3 spans 13 residues. Here the CDR3 DNA reads TGTGCCATCAGTGCAGGGGATTGGCAGCCCCAGCATTTT. Translated: CAISAGDWQPQHF.

This clone was counted once. The chain couples TRBV14 to TRBJ1-1; weak D call: TRBD1 (6 bases). This CDR3 region has 15 residues. Trimming removed 1 base from V and 1 base from J, with 10 bases in between. CDR1 SGHDN and CDR2 FVKESK come from the germline V gene. For the CDR3, the DNA is TGTGCCAGCAGCCAAGTACAGGGACCGAACACTGAAGCTTTCTTT. Protein product: CASSQVQGPNTEAFF. The full variable domain, rest sourced from reference TRBV14 and TRBJ1-1, is EAGVTQFPSHSVIEKGQTVTLRCDPISGHDNLYWYRRVMGKEIKFLLHFVKESKQDESGMPNNRFLAERTGGTYSTLKVQPAELEDSGVYFCASSQVQGPNTEAFFGQGTRLTVV.